This T cell receptor beta chain is from a study of beta chain features in type 1 diabetes. Reverse transcribing all isolated RNA meant expressed TCRB transcripts were sequenced. Clones were read by immunoSEQ multiplex PCR, and TCRdb kept only the in-frame ones, dropping some. Of 860,000 or so clones detected, around a sixth appear once; the ten largest clones hold 0.02% to 0.03%. V dropped 0 bases and J dropped 1 base, with 7 bases sitting between them. In germline, CDR1 is SGHRS, CDR2 YFSETQ. This CDR3 is built from 14 residues. This sequence joins TRBV5-1 and TRBJ2-5, with D unresolved. The TCR sequence derives from a young woman in good health. Sequencing used naive CD4+ T cells from blood. CDR3 region: CASSLGGFQETQYF. CDR3 bases: TGCGCCAGCAGCTTGGGGGGATTCCAAGAGACCCAGTACTTC. Complete variable domain (other parts from reference TRBV5-1 and TRBJ2-5): KAGVTQTPRYLIKTRGQQVTLSCSPISGHRSVSWYQQTPGQGLQFLFEYFSETQRNKGNFPGRFSGRQFSNSRSEMNVSTLELGDSALYLCASSLGGFQETQYFGPGTRLLVL.